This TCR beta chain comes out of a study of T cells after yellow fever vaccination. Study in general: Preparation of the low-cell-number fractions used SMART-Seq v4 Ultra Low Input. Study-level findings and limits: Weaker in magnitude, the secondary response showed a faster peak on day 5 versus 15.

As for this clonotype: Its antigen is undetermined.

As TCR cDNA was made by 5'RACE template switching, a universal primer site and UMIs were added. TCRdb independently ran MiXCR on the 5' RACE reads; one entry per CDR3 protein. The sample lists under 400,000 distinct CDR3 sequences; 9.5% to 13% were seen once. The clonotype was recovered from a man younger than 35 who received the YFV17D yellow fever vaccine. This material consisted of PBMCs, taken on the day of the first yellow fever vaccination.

DNA of the CDR3: TGTGCCAGCAGTTTCCAGGACTACGAGCAGTACGTC. The encoded protein is CASSFQDYEQYV. The chain links TRBV28 to TRBJ2-7; unclear D gene. Trimming shortened V by 3 bases and J by 3 bases, and 6 bases separated the two germline ends. Germline CDR1 is MDHEN and CDR2 is SYDVKM. The CDR3 is made up of 12 amino acids.